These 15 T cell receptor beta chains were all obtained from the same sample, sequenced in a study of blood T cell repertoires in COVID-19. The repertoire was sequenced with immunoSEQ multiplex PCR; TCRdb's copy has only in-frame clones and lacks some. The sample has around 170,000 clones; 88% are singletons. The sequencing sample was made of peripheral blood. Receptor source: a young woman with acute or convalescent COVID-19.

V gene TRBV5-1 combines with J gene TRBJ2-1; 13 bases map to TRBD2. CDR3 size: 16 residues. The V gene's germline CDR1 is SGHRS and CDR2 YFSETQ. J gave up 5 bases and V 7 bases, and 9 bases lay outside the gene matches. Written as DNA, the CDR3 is TGCGCCAGCGCTACAACCGGGACTAGCGGGAACAATGAGCAGTTCTTC. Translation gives CASATTGTSGNNEQFF.

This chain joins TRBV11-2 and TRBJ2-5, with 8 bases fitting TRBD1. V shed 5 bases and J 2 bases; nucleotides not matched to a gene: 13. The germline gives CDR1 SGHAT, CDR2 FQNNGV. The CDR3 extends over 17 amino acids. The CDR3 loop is CASSVRLRTGFQETQYF. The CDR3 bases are TGTGCCAGCAGCGTTAGGCTCAGGACAGGGTTTCAAGAGACCCAGTACTTC.

The CDR3, as DNA: TGCAGCGTTGACGGCTTAGCGAAAACTAGCACAGATACGCAGTATTTT. Translation: CSVDGLAKTSTDTQYF. The chain employs TRBV29-1 and TRBJ2-3, with a possible D match to TRBD2 (5 bases). The CDR3 spans 16 residues. The V gene's germline CDR1 is SQVTM and CDR2 ANQGSEA. Trimming left V 3 bases short and J 0 bases short, with 16 bases between.

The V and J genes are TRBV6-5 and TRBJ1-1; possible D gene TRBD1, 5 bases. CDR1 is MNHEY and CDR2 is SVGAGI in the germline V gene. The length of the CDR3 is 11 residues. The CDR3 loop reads CAVGSGIEAFF. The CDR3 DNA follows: TGTGCAGTTGGGTCAGGGATTGAAGCTTTCTTT.

DNA for the CDR3: TGTGCCAGCAGTCCCCGGGGACAGGGGATGGATGGCTACACCTTC. The encoded protein is CASSPRGQGMDGYTF. This chain links TRBV6-4 with TRBJ1-2; 10 nucleotides align to TRBD1. Trimming at V came to 5 bases and at J to 6 bases, leaving 9 bases not matched to a gene. The CDR3 loop spans 15 amino acids. Germline loops: CDR1 MRHNA, CDR2 SNTAGT.

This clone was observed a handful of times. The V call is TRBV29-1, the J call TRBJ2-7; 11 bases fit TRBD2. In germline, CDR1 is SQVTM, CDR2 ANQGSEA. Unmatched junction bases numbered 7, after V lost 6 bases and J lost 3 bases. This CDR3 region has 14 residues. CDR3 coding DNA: TGCAGCGTGCTAACTAGCGGGAGTCTCTACGAGCAGTACTTC. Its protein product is CSVLTSGSLYEQYF.

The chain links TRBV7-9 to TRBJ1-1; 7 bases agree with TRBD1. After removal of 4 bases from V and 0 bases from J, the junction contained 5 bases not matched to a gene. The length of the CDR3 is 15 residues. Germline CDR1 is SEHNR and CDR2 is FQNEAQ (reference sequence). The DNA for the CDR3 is TGTGCCAGCAGCTCCTACAGGGGCATGAACACTGAAGCTTTCTTT. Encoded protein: CASSSYRGMNTEAFF.

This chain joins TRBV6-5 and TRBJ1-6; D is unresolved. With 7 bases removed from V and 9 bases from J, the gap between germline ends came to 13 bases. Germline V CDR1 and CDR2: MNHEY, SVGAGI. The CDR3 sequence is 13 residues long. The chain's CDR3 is CASTREKGSPLHF. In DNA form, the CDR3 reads TGTGCCAGCACGAGGGAAAAGGGTTCACCCCTCCACTTT.

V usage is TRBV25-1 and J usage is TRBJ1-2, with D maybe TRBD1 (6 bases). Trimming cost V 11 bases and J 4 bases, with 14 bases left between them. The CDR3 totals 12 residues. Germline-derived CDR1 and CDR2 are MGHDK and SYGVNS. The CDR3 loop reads CAYGDTGYGYTF. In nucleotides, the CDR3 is TGTGCCTACGGGGACACGGGCTATGGCTACACCTTC.

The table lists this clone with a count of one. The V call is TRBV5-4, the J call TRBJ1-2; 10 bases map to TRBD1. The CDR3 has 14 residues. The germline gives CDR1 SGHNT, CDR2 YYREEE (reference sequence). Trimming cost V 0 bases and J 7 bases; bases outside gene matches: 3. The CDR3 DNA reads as TGTGCCAGCAGCTTGGGACAGGGGGCGGGTGGCTACACCTTC. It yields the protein CASSLGQGAGGYTF.

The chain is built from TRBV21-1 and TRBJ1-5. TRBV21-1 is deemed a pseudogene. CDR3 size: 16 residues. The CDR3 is CASSKSGPGGNQPQHF. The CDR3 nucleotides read TGTGCCAGCAGCAAATCGGGTCCGGGAGGTAATCAGCCCCAGCATTTT.

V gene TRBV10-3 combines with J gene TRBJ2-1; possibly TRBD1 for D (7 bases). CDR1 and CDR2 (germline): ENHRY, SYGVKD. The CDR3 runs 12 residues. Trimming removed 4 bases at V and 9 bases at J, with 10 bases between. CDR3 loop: CAISGQGGEQFF. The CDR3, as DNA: TGTGCCATCAGTGGGCAGGGGGGTGAGCAGTTCTTC.

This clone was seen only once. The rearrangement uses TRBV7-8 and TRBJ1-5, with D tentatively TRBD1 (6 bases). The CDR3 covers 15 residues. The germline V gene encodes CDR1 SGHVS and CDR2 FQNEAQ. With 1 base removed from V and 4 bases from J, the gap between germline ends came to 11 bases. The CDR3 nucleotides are TGTGCCAGCAGCTTAGGAAGGGGGGGAAATCAGCCCCAGCATTTT. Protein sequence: CASSLGRGGNQPQHF. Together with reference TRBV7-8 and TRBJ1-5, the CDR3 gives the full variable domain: GAGVSQSPRYKVAKRGQDVALRCDPISGHVSLFWYQQALGQGPEFLTYFQNEAQLDKSGLPSDRFFAERPEGSVSTLKIQRTQQEDSAVYLCASSLGRGGNQPQHFGDGTRLSIL.

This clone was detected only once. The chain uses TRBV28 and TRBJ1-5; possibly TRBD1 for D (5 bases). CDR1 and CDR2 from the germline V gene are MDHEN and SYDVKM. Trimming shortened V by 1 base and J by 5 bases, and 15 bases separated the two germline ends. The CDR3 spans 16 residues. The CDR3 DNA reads TGTGCCAGCAGTTTATACCTGAAGGGGTCGGATCAGCCCCAGCATTTT. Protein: CASSLYLKGSDQPQHF.

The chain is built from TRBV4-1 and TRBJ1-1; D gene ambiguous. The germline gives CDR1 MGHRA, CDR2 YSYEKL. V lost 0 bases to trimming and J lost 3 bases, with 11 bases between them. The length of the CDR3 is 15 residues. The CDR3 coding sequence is TGCGCCAGCAGCCAAGAACGAGGTACCGACACTGAAGCTTTCTTT. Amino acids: CASSQERGTDTEAFF.